These 13 T cell receptor beta chains came from one sample sequenced in a study of cytomegalovirus exposure and HLA in healthy donors. Assay used: immunoSEQ multiplex PCR; TCRdb lists only in-frame clones, some missing. The sample includes around 260,000 clones, 90% of them seen just once. The sequenced material came from PBMCs. The receptors were gathered from a woman in her twenties or thirties in good health and CMV-seronegative.

This chain joins TRBV4-3 and TRBJ2-1; 8 nucleotides match TRBD2. The V and J ends lost 0 bases and 6 bases, in that order; junction bases with no gene match: 10. Germline CDR1 and CDR2: LGHNA and YSLEER. This CDR3 is 17 amino acids long. CDR3 amino acids: CASSQDLWSGRTNEQFF. CDR3 bases: TGCGCCAGCAGCCAAGATCTATGGAGCGGGAGAACCAATGAGCAGTTCTTC.

The V and J genes are TRBV28 and TRBJ2-7; D ambiguous. The CDR3 runs to 15 residues. Germline assignment: CDR1 MDHEN and CDR2 SYDVKM. The V end lost 2 bases, the J end lost 0 bases, and 11 bases lay between the germline ends. CDR3 nucleotide sequence: TGTGCCAGCAGTTTAGGGCAGTGGTACTCCTACGAGCAGTACTTC. Translating gives CASSLGQWYSYEQYF.

The chain uses TRBV7-2 and TRBJ2-3, with 11 bases fitting TRBD2. Germline V CDR1 and CDR2: SGHTA, FQGNSA. The CDR3 covers 16 residues. Trimming removed 6 bases from V and 0 bases from J; junction bases left unmatched: 5. The CDR3: CASSPSGGLSTDTQYF. CDR3 coding DNA: TGTGCCAGCAGTCCTAGCGGGGGGCTTAGCACAGATACGCAGTATTTT.

In this sample, this clone turned up a few times. The V gene is TRBV28, the J gene TRBJ1-1; no definite D call. The CDR3 covers 17 residues. Germline V gene data show CDR1 as MDHEN and CDR2 as SYDVKM. V lost 7 bases and J lost 1, with 22 bases in between. This CDR3 is CASNQPRQADGNTEAFF. CDR3 DNA: TGTGCCAGCAATCAACCGCGGCAGGCTGATGGGAACACTGAAGCTTTCTTT.

CDR3 DNA: TGTGCCAGCAGTGTTTCTCGGGGGCGCGAGGAGCAGTACTTC. Its translation: CASSVSRGREEQYF. This chain links TRBV6-1 with TRBJ2-7; D is possibly TRBD1 or TRBD2 (6 bases each). Germline CDR1 and CDR2: MNHNS and SASEGT. This CDR3 has 14 residues. V lost 4 bases to trimming and J lost 7 bases, with 17 bases between them.

The rearrangement links TRBV14 to TRBJ1-2, with a tentative D call TRBD1 (6 bases). Trimming shortened V by 1 base and J by 4 bases, and 13 bases separated the two germline ends. Germline V gives CDR1 SGHDN, CDR2 FVKESK. The CDR3 spans 15 residues. The CDR3, as DNA: TGTGCCAGCAGCCAAGGGATAGGGGGTAGCTATGGCTACACCTTC. Translating it yields CASSQGIGGSYGYTF.

This chain joins TRBV30 and TRBJ2-1; maybe TRBD1 (6 bases). Trimming took off 0 bases at V and 5 bases at J, with 8 bases between the two ends. Germline V gene data show CDR1 as GTSNPN and CDR2 as SVGIG (reference sequence). This CDR3 is built from 13 residues. The CDR3 loop is CAWSVRTDNEQFF. The CDR3 DNA is TGTGCCTGGAGTGTAAGGACAGACAATGAGCAGTTCTTC. Full variable domain (rest looked up from reference TRBV30 and TRBJ2-1): SQTIHQWPATLVQPVGSPLSLECTVEGTSNPNLYWYRQAAGRGLQLLFYSVGIGQISSEVPQNLSASRPQDRQFILSSKKLLLSDSGFYLCAWSVRTDNEQFFGPGTRLTVL.

This rearrangement joins TRBV5-6 to TRBJ2-6; D ambiguous. The CDR3 contains 15 residues. The ends were cut back, 2 bases at V and 4 bases at J, with 10 bases in the middle. Germline lookup yields CDR1 SGHDT and CDR2 YYEEEE. For the CDR3, the DNA is TGTGCCAGCAGCTTTACGGTCCTCGGGGCCAACGTCCTGACTTTC. Amino acids: CASSFTVLGANVLTF. The variable domain in full, with the rest retrieved from reference TRBV5-6 and TRBJ2-6, is DAGVTQSPTHLIKTRGQQVTLRCSPKSGHDTVSWYQQALGQGPQFIFQYYEEEERQRGNFPDRFSGHQFPNYSSELNVNALLLGDSALYLCASSFTVLGANVLTFGAGSRLTVL.

The chain combines TRBV5-1 with TRBJ2-7, with TRBD1 as a possible D gene (6 bases). V was shortened by 0 bases and J by 0 bases, with 10 bases between the two germline ends. The CDR3 sequence is 15 residues long. CDR1 SGHRS and CDR2 YFSETQ come from the germline V gene. DNA of the CDR3: TGCGCCAGCAGCTTGGGGGGGACAAACTCCTACGAGCAGTACTTC. This codes for CASSLGGTNSYEQYF.

The rearrangement links TRBV7-9 to TRBJ2-2; D remains ambiguous. CDR3 length equals 15 residues. Looked up from germline, CDR1 is SEHNR and CDR2 is FQNEAQ (reference sequence). The germline V and J ends were trimmed by 5 bases and 1 base, with 11 bases remaining between them. CDR3 bases: TGTGCCAGCAGCCCTATGTTGCTGAACACCGGGGAGCTGTTTTTT. Encoded protein: CASSPMLLNTGELFF.

For the CDR3, the DNA is TGTGCCAGCAGCCAAGACGGGACTAGCGGGAGGGCGTTTTACGAGCAGTACTTC. As protein: CASSQDGTSGRAFYEQYF. V gene TRBV4-2 combines with J gene TRBJ2-7, with 16 bases lining up with TRBD2. The germline V gene encodes CDR1 LGHNA and CDR2 YNFKEQ. The CDR3 is made up of 18 amino acids. With 0 bases clipped from V and 4 bases from J, the junction kept 6 bases outside the gene matches.

The CDR3 here is CASSVGTGFTGELFF. The CDR3 region has the DNA TGTGCCAGCAGCGTCGGGACGGGCTTCACCGGGGAGCTGTTTTTT. The J gene is TRBJ2-2, the V gene TRBV9; D possibly uses TRBD1 or TRBD2 (5 bases each). Germline V gene data show CDR1 as SGDLS and CDR2 as YYNGEE. This CDR3 spans 15 amino acids. The germline V and J ends were trimmed by 2 bases and 4 bases, with 12 bases remaining between them. The whole variable domain, filled in from reference TRBV9 and TRBJ2-2, reads DSGVTQTPKHLITATGQRVTLRCSPRSGDLSVYWYQQSLDQGLQFLIQYYNGEERAKGNILERFSAQQFPDLHSELNLSSLELGDSALYFCASSVGTGFTGELFFGEGSRLTVL.

The V call is TRBV11-2, the J call TRBJ2-7; D gene ambiguous. The V end was cut by 4 bases, the J end by 0 bases, with 10 bases between. The CDR3 has 14 residues. Germline V gene sequence: CDR1 SGHAT, CDR2 FQNNGV. CDR3 residues: CASSSGPSSYEQYF. The CDR3 nucleotides read TGTGCCAGCAGCTCAGGACCGAGCTCCTACGAGCAGTACTTC.